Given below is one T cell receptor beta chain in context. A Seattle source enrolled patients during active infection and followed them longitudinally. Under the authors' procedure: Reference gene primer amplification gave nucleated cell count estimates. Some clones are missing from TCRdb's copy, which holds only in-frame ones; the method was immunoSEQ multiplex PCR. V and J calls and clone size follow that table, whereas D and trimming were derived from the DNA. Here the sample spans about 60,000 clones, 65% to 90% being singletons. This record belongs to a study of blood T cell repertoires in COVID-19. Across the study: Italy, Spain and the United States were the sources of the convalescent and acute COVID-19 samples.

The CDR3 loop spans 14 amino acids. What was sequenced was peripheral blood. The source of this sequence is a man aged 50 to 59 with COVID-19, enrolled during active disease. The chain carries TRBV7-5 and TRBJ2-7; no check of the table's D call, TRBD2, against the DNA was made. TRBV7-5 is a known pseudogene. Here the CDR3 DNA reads TGTGCCAGAAGCTTTACTAGCCCTTCCTACGAGCAGTACTTC. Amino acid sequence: CARSFTSPSYEQYF.